This TCR beta chain was identified during a study of long-term antiretroviral therapy in people with HIV (dated by TCRdb to 2022 to 2024). About the study as a whole: The earliest samples were collected roughly a decade before the 2015 WHO recommendation for immediate ART, at a time when ART was usually postponed until CD4 counts fell. This retrospective serial study examined whether starting ART and sustained HIV suppression were associated with changes in the composition and diversity of the TRB repertoire in peripheral blood. A total of 150 to 200 cryopreserved PBMC samples came from 25 to 35 adults with confirmed HIV infection and were collected serially over a mean of roughly six years (range 1-12). Among the approximately 32 participants with HIV, eleven were female. No cross-contamination during QIAcube processing was shown when test extractions of a monoclonal T-cell line were performed alongside over 25 polyclonal samples.

Study-wide findings and limitations: The samples span the years 2004 to 2017, and the ART regimens used at that time may not be as effective as current regimens. Inferences about post-ART repertoire changes are limited because no data were available on ART adherence, viral resistance or therapy changes. A significant increase in TRB diversity was found to be associated with ART initiation, although TRB diversity was observed to remain significantly below that of transplant donor controls even after long-term ART. The repertoire was dominated across all time points by expanded TRB clones identified before ART initiation, although this dominance was seen to fluctuate and to decrease in many PLHIV after ART. Narrower CDR3 length ranges were observed in HIV repertoires than in controls, and an antigen-experienced repertoire with only a slight naive shift after ART was suggested by the network structure. Limited PBMC availability meant only the TCR beta chain was sequenced, without alpha chain pairing. Because pre-ART samples had limited cell numbers, unsorted PBMC were profiled rather than sorted CD4+ and CD8+ T cells.

On this clone itself: What this receptor recognizes is not known. No base qualities exist here, and no much larger clone lies one base off it.

Sequencing of the TRB variable region was done with the immunoSEQ hsTCRB v3.0 assay at survey level resolution. A depth of 40,000-50,000 T-cell genomes per sample was targeted for TRB sequencing. TRB libraries were pooled and sequenced on an Illumina MiSeq using a v3 150-cycle kit. Turning to the authors' computational methods: Repertoire analysis was run in R within a reproducible Nextflow workflow that covered QC, data transformation and analysis. LymphoSeq2, an R package for AIRR-Seq data exploration, was used to implement custom analyses. A few samples that yielded fewer than 5000 total TRB sequences were excluded, so that around 190 HIV repertoires were analyzed. Among the approximately 190 retained HIV repertoires, some 60 were collected before ART initiation and fewer than 150 were collected after ART initiation. Repertoires were downsampled to 5000 TRB nucleotide sequences, and summary statistics were averaged over 100 downsampling iterations. The analysis kept only TRB sequences whose CDR3 regions were at least seven amino acids long. A Shannon entropy-derived clonality score and the Gini coefficient were used to measure diversity. Repertoire networks linked the top 5000 CDR3 amino acid sequences whenever two sequences differed by an edit distance of one. Antigen specificity groups and MHC restriction were predicted for TRB CDR3 amino acid sequences with GLIPH2. To flag known associations with CMV, EBV, HIV or tissue antigens, CDR3 amino acid sequences were compared against VDJdb and McPAS-TCR. Pre-ART, post-ART and control groups were compared with Wilcoxon signed-rank tests and Holm-Bonferroni correction. Here the immuneACCESS table is served through TCRdb, limited to in-frame sequences with V and J called. Missing clones are a known gap in these copies; in checked studies unresolved V genes cover under half, and the rest lacks a known reason. V and J calls and clone size are those listed in that table; D and trimming were worked out from the DNA. This sample gives some 30,000 clones in total; roughly 90% of them show up just once. More than 0.9% of the sample is taken by the ten largest.

The CDR3 covers 17 residues, taking in both the cysteine and the phenylalanine. The retained sequence is limited to the CDR3, 51 bases, with the frame set at the first base. CDR1 and CDR2 are read off the germline V gene as MGHRA and YSYEKL. V sheds 2 bases and J sheds 1 base, leaving 17 bases between their ends. To be included, a participant needed at least one PBMC sample from before ART initiation plus at least two post-ART samples. All participants with HIV were treated in the United States of America. Before DNA extraction, cryopreserved samples containing about 0.9-10 million PBMC were thawed and washed. At the time of the earliest PBMC sample, participants with HIV were aged between about 20 and 54 years. Each participant contributed PBMC samples from 1-4 timepoints before ART initiation and 2-8 timepoints after ART initiation, with a median of 7 samples. Serial HIV viral load, CD4+ T-cell count, ART history and demographic data were obtained for every participant. Using a Qiagen kit on a QIAcube, genomic DNA was extracted from unsorted PBMC, with samples processed in batches of 12.

The TCR was taken from a man between 50 and 59 years old with HIV. The chain links TRBV4-1 with TRBJ1-1, with the D gene not confidently named. Specimen: unsorted PBMCs, collected 2 years after starting antiretroviral therapy. The DNA sequence is as follows: TGCGCCAGCAGCCAACAAAGCGGACTCGACCGGAACACTGAAGCTTTCTTT. This sequence encodes CASSQQSGLDRNTEAFF.